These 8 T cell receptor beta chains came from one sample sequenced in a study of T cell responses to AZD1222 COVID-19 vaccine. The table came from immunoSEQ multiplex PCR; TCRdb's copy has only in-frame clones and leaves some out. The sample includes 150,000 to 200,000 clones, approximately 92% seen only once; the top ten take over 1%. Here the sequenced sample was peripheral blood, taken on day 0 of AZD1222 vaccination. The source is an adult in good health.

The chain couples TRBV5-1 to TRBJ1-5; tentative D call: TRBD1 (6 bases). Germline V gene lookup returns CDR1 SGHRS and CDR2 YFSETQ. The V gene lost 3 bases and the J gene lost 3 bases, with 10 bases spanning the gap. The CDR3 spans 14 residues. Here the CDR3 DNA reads TGCGCCAGCAGCTGGGGGCCTAACAATCAGCCCCAGCATTTT. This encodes CASSWGPNNQPQHF.

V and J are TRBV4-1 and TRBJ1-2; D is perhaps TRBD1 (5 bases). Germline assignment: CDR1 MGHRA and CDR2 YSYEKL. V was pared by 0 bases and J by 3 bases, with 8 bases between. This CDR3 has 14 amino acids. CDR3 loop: CASSQDDSYYGYTF. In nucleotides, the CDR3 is TGCGCCAGCAGCCAAGACGACAGTTACTATGGCTACACCTTC.

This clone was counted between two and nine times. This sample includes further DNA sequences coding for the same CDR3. Here the CDR3 DNA reads TGTGCCAGCAGCTTAGAAGGGAATTCACCCCTCCACTTT. Encoded protein: CASSLEGNSPLHF. V and J are TRBV11-2 and TRBJ1-6; D gene uncertain. The length of the CDR3 is 13 residues. Germline V gene data show CDR1 as SGHAT and CDR2 as FQNNGV. Deletions cut 0 bases from V and 7 bases from J, with 4 bases between.

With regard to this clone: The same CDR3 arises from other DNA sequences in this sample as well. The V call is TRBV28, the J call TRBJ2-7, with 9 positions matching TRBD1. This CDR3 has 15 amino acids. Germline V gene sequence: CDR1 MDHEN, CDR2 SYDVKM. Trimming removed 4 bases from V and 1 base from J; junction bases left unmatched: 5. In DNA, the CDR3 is TGTGCCAGCAGTTCAGCCGGGACAGGGTCCTACGAGCAGTACTTC. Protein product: CASSSAGTGSYEQYF.

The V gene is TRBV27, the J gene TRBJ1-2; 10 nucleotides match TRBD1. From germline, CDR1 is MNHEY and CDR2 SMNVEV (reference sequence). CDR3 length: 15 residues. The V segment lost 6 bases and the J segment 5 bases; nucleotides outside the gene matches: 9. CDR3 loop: CASSRGQGKGYGYTF. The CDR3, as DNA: TGTGCCAGCAGCCGGGGACAGGGGAAAGGATATGGCTACACCTTC.

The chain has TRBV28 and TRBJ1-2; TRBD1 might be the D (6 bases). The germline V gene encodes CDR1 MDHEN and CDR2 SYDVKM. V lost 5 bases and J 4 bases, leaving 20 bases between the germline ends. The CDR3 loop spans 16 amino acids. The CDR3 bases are TGTGCCAGCAGTGGGGCGCGTACAGGGTCAGTCTATGGCTACACCTTC. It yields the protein CASSGARTGSVYGYTF.

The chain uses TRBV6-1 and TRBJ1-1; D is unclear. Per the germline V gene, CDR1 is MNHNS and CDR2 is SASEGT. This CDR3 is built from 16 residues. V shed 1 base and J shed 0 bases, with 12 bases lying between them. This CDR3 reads CASSEGRRPLNTEAFF. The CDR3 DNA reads TGTGCCAGCAGTGAAGGGCGTCGGCCTCTGAACACTGAAGCTTTCTTT.

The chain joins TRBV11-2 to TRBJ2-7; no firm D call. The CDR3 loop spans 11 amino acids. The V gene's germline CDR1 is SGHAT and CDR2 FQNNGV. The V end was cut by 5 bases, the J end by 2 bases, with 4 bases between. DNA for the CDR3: TGTGCCAGCAGCCCCGCCTACGAGCAGTACTTC. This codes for CASSPAYEQYF.